The 9 T cell receptor beta chains below were found in one sample sequenced in a study of blood T cell repertoires in COVID-19. Method: immunoSEQ multiplex PCR; TCRdb's copy keeps in-frame clones and lacks some. The sample gives about 76,000 clones, 82% of which show up once; under 30% is in the top ten. The sequenced sample was peripheral blood. These receptors all stem from a human donor in a cohort sampled during active COVID-19.

The chain couples TRBV9 to TRBJ2-1; tentatively, D is TRBD1 (6 bases). The ends were cut back, 2 bases at V and 2 bases at J, with 14 bases in the middle. The length of the CDR3 is 16 residues. The germline gives CDR1 SGDLS, CDR2 YYNGEE. The CDR3 protein is CASSVDRPLPYNEQFF. In DNA, the CDR3 is TGTGCCAGCAGCGTCGACAGGCCTCTCCCCTACAATGAGCAGTTCTTC.

The J gene is TRBJ1-2, the V gene TRBV9; 9 bases map to TRBD1. From germline, CDR1 is SGDLS and CDR2 YYNGEE. This CDR3 spans 17 amino acids. After removal of 0 bases from V and 2 bases from J, the junction contained 8 bases not matched to a gene. The CDR3 loop reads CASSVDRTGDLNYGYTF. CDR3 DNA sequence: TGTGCCAGCAGCGTAGATAGGACAGGGGACTTAAACTATGGCTACACCTTC.

V gene TRBV5-1 combines with J gene TRBJ1-2, with 7 bases that match TRBD1. Germline V lookup: CDR1 SGHRS, CDR2 YFSETQ. Unmatched junction bases numbered 12, after V lost 1 base and J lost 6 bases. The CDR3 sequence is 16 residues long. CDR3 coding DNA: TGCGCCAGCAGCTTGTCCTTGGGAGGACAGGTGGATGGCTACACCTTC. Amino acid sequence: CASSLSLGGQVDGYTF.

This clone was seen a handful of times. As DNA, the CDR3 is TGTGCTAGTGGTTCCACGGACCAAGAGACCCAGTACTTC. Amino acid sequence: CASGSTDQETQYF. The chain couples TRBV12-5 to TRBJ2-5, with D hard to call. CDR1 is LGHNT and CDR2 is FRNRAP in the germline V gene. V shed 4 bases and J shed 0 bases, with 6 bases lying between them. The CDR3 length is 13 residues.

Remarks on this clone: This specimen includes other DNA sequences encoding the same CDR3. The J gene is TRBJ1-5, the V gene TRBV30; D is undetermined. With 0 bases removed from V and 2 bases from J, the gap between germline ends came to 5 bases. The CDR3 sequence is 13 residues long. CDR1 GTSNPN and CDR2 SVGIG come from the germline V gene (reference sequence). The CDR3: CAWSVRGNQPQHF. The DNA of the CDR3 is TGTGCCTGGAGTGTACGGGGCAATCAGCCCCAGCATTTT.

The chain couples TRBV5-1 to TRBJ2-5, with TRBD2 matching over 8 bases. V shed 1 base, J shed 1 base, and the junction held 3 bases outside the gene matches. The CDR3 sequence is 15 residues long. The germline V gene encodes CDR1 SGHRS and CDR2 YFSETQ. The CDR3 coding sequence is TGCGCCAGCAGCTTGCAGCGGGGGCTCCAAGAGACCCAGTACTTC. It encodes CASSLQRGLQETQYF.

The rearrangement uses TRBV7-9 and TRBJ1-2, with D unresolved. CDR1 and CDR2 from the germline V gene are SEHNR and FQNEAQ (reference sequence). The CDR3 consists of 15 residues. V shed 1 base and J shed 2 bases, with 11 bases lying between them. The CDR3 nucleotides are TGTGCCAGCAGCTTAGTTCTGGGCAGAAACTATGGCTACACCTTC. This encodes CASSLVLGRNYGYTF.

V gene TRBV21-1 combines with J gene TRBJ2-3; the listed D gene, TRBD2, was not tested against the DNA. TRBV21-1 is shown as a pseudogene. CDR3 length: 17 residues. CDR3 sequence: CASSKVGTSGGVDTQYF. Here the CDR3 DNA reads TGTGCCAGCAGCAAAGTCGGGACTAGCGGGGGGGTGGATACGCAGTATTTT.

This clone was counted only a few times. This sequence joins TRBV6-6 and TRBJ1-1; unclear D gene. Germline CDR1 reads MNHNY; CDR2 reads SVGAGI (reference sequence). Trimming shortened V by 5 bases and J by 0 bases, and 7 bases separated the two germline ends. The CDR3 is 13 residues long. The CDR3 nucleotides read TGTGCCAGCAGTCGAACATTGAACACTGAAGCTTTCTTT. Encoded protein: CASSRTLNTEAFF.